Below are 2 T cell receptor beta chains sequenced from a single sample in a study of T cell responses to AZD1222 COVID-19 vaccine. TCRdb keeps only in-frame clones here, not all; method: immunoSEQ multiplex PCR. The data contain 150,000 or so clones, about 90% of them singletons. This specimen consisted of peripheral blood, obtained 28 days after the second AZD1222 dose. Receptors originate from an adult who received the AZD1222 COVID-19 vaccine.

V gene TRBV27 combines with J gene TRBJ2-1; D may be TRBD2 (6 bases). The germline CDR1 and CDR2 sequences are MNHEY and SMNVEV (reference sequence). With 5 bases removed from V and 9 bases from J, the gap between germline ends came to 17 bases. The CDR3 runs 14 residues. The CDR3 DNA follows: TGTGCCAGCAGTCCCGCTGGCGGGGCGGTTGAGCAGTTCTTC. Translated, it gives CASSPAGGAVEQFF.

The chain couples TRBV5-8 to TRBJ1-1; no definite D call. CDR1 is SGHTS, CDR2 YDEGEE, per germline. The CDR3 has 11 amino acids. The V end lost 4 bases, the J end lost 6 bases, and 7 bases lay between the germline ends. Here the CDR3 reads CASSEEAEAFF. DNA for the CDR3: TGTGCCAGCAGCGAGGAGGCTGAAGCTTTCTTT.